A single sample gave rise to the 28 T cell receptor beta chains below, sequenced in a study of shared clonotypes between healthy human individuals. TCRdb's table, derived via immunoSEQ multiplex PCR, lists solely in-frame clones and lacks some. The sample consists of 2 million to 2.5 million clones, roughly 95% of them appearing once. Material: naive CD4+ T cells sorted from blood. Specified subset: CD45RA+ positively selected. Every receptor here comes from a young man in good health.

The chain's CDR3 is CASSPPGGGGRGPEAFF. As DNA, the CDR3 is TGTGCCAGCTCACCGCCAGGGGGCGGTGGGCGGGGTCCTGAAGCTTTCTTT. This chain joins TRBV18 and TRBJ1-1, with TRBD1 matching over 8 bases. The CDR3 consists of 17 residues. V lost 3 bases to trimming and J lost 6 bases; unmatched junction nucleotides: 15. CDR1 and CDR2 (germline): KGHSH, LQKENI.

As to this clone: The same CDR3 is also encoded by other DNA sequences in this sample. V gene TRBV18 combines with J gene TRBJ2-7, with a weak D call TRBD2 (6 bases). Trimming took 3 bases from V and 4 from J, leaving 10 bases between them. Germline lookup yields CDR1 KGHSH and CDR2 LQKENI. The length of the CDR3 is 13 residues. CDR3 nucleotide sequence: TGTGCCAGCTCACCCGGACTATTATACGAGCAGTACTTC. This gives the protein CASSPGLLYEQYF. Full variable domain (remainder filled in from reference TRBV18 and TRBJ2-7): NAGVMQNPRHLVRRRGQEARLRCSPMKGHSHVYWYRQLPEEGLKFMVYLQKENIIDESGMPKERFSAEFPKEGPSILRIQQVVRGDSAAYFCASSPGLLYEQYFGPGTRLTVT.

The gene calls are TRBV11-2 and TRBJ1-1; perhaps TRBD1 as D (6 bases). Germline-derived CDR1 and CDR2 are SGHAT and FQNNGV. The V end lost 1 base, the J end lost 0 bases, and 15 bases lay between the germline ends. This CDR3 region has 17 residues. CDR3 sequence reads: CASSLVGNRALNTEAFF. CDR3 in DNA: TGTGCCAGCAGCTTAGTTGGGAACAGGGCTCTGAACACTGAAGCTTTCTTT. Using reference TRBV11-2 and TRBJ1-1 for the parts outside the CDR3, the full variable domain is EAGVAQSPRYKIIEKRQSVAFWCNPISGHATLYWYQQILGQGPKLLIQFQNNGVVDDSQLPKDRFSAERLKGVDSTLKIQPAKLEDSAVYLCASSLVGNRALNTEAFFGQGTRLTVV.

This clone appeared once. The chain uses TRBV6-5 and TRBJ1-6, with a weak D call TRBD1 (5 bases). CDR1 and CDR2 from the germline V gene are MNHEY and SVGAGI. V lost 5 bases, J lost 5 bases, and 7 bases lay in between. The CDR3 sequence is 13 residues long. The CDR3 sequence: CASSEGNNSPLHF. CDR3 coding DNA: TGTGCCAGCAGTGAGGGGAATAATTCACCCCTCCACTTT.

The chain recombines TRBV5-4 with TRBJ1-6; 7 bases agree with TRBD1. CDR3 length: 16 amino acids. CDR1 and CDR2 (germline): SGHNT, YYREEE (reference sequence). V lost 2 bases to trimming and J lost 5 bases; unmatched junction nucleotides: 7. The CDR3 loop reads CASSFLGQSNNSPLHF. The CDR3 nucleotides read TGTGCCAGCAGCTTTCTGGGACAGTCTAATAATTCACCCCTCCACTTT. The full variable domain, rest sourced from reference TRBV5-4 and TRBJ1-6, is ETGVTQSPTHLIKTRGQQVTLRCSSQSGHNTVSWYQQALGQGPQFIFQYYREEENGRGNFPPRFSGLQFPNYSSELNVNALELDDSALYLCASSFLGQSNNSPLHFGNGTRLTVT.

For this clone: Other DNA sequences from this sample encode an identical CDR3 as well. CDR3 amino acids: CASSLGTGQETQYF. The CDR3 DNA reads as TGTGCCAGCAGCTTAGGGACAGGCCAAGAGACCCAGTACTTC. The V call is TRBV7-9, the J call TRBJ2-5, with 7 nucleotides matching TRBD1. In germline, CDR1 is SEHNR, CDR2 FQNEAQ (reference sequence). The V gene end was trimmed by 1 base and the J gene end by 1 base; junction bases not matched to a gene: 0. The CDR3 consists of 14 residues.

The J gene is TRBJ2-2, the V gene TRBV11-2; D remains unclear. From germline, CDR1 is SGHAT and CDR2 FQNNGV. Trimming stripped 5 bases from V and 0 bases from J, with 13 bases between. The CDR3 is 16 amino acids. The CDR3 sequence: CASSPRIGANTGELFF. In nucleotides, the CDR3 is TGTGCCAGCAGCCCCCGTATCGGTGCGAACACCGGGGAGCTGTTTTTT.

The chain carries TRBV5-4 and TRBJ2-5; TRBD1 aligns across 7 bases. The V and J ends lost 3 bases and 4 bases, in that order; junction bases with no gene match: 3. CDR1 is SGHNT, CDR2 YYREEE, per germline (reference sequence). The CDR3 has 13 amino acids. This CDR3 is CASSSQGRETQYF. Written as DNA, the CDR3 is TGTGCCAGCAGCTCACAGGGGAGAGAGACCCAGTACTTC.

CDR3 sequence: CASSFKGQSYYNSPLHF. In DNA form, the CDR3 reads TGTGCCAGCAGTTTTAAAGGACAGTCATACTATAATTCACCCCTCCACTTT. The J gene is TRBJ1-6, the V gene TRBV27; perhaps TRBD1 as D (6 bases). Germline values: CDR1 MNHEY, CDR2 SMNVEV (reference sequence). The CDR3 runs 17 residues. V gave up 3 bases and J gave up 3 bases, with 15 bases separating them.

The chain carries TRBV7-9 and TRBJ1-1, with TRBD1 matching over 7 bases. CDR1 and CDR2 from the germline V gene are SEHNR and FQNEAQ (reference sequence). J gave up 11 bases and V 5 bases, and 11 bases lay outside the gene matches. The CDR3 spans 13 residues. DNA for the CDR3: TGTGCCAGCAGCCGAACAGGGGTGGGTAGGGCTTTCTTT. Protein product: CASSRTGVGRAFF.

The rearrangement uses TRBV5-1 and TRBJ2-2; D uncertain. The germline V and J ends were trimmed by 4 bases and 7 bases, with 8 bases remaining between them. Germline assignment: CDR1 SGHRS and CDR2 YFSETQ. The CDR3 has 12 residues. The CDR3 DNA is TGCGCCAGCAGCACTGGAGACGGGGAGCTGTTTTTT. Protein: CASSTGDGELFF.

This sequence joins TRBV4-2 and TRBJ2-7; D not certain. The ends were cut back, 3 bases at V and 2 bases at J, with 8 bases in the middle. CDR1 and CDR2 from the germline V gene are LGHNA and YNFKEQ. This CDR3 region has 13 residues. CDR3 nucleotide sequence: TGTGCCAGCAGCCAGATAGCCCCCTACGAGCAGTACTTC. As protein: CASSQIAPYEQYF.

The rearrangement links TRBV5-8 to TRBJ1-3; D is undetermined. The V and J ends lost 6 bases and 3 bases respectively, with 13 bases between them. The CDR3 runs 14 residues. Germline V gene lookup returns CDR1 SGHTS and CDR2 YDEGEE. CDR3 residues: CASTRAALGNTIYF. The CDR3 nucleotides are TGTGCCAGCACCCGCGCGGCACTTGGAAACACCATATATTTT.

The chain has TRBV5-1 and TRBJ2-6; 10 nucleotides align to TRBD1. CDR1 is SGHRS and CDR2 is YFSETQ in the germline V gene. Trimming at V came to 0 bases and at J to 6 bases, leaving 6 bases not matched to a gene. The CDR3 has 17 residues. CDR3 loop: CASSLEGRQGAANVLTF. The CDR3 nucleotides read TGCGCCAGCAGCTTGGAAGGGAGACAGGGGGCGGCCAACGTCCTGACTTTC. Looking up the rest from reference TRBV5-1 and TRBJ2-6 gives the full variable domain: KAGVTQTPRYLIKTRGQQVTLSCSPISGHRSVSWYQQTPGQGLQFLFEYFSETQRNKGNFPGRFSGRQFSNSRSEMNVSTLELGDSALYLCASSLEGRQGAANVLTFGAGSRLTVL.

With respect to this clone: Additional DNA sequences in this sample encode the identical CDR3. The chain joins TRBV29-1 to TRBJ2-5; 7 bases are shared with TRBD2. The CDR3 sequence is 16 residues long. Germline V gives CDR1 SQVTM, CDR2 ANQGSEA. V lost 2 bases and J lost 1; bases outside the gene matches: 10. The CDR3 region has the DNA TGCAGCGTTGAAAGGTTAGCGGGCCCACTCCAAGAGACCCAGTACTTC. Amino acids: CSVERLAGPLQETQYF.

This clone appeared once. The chain's CDR3 is CASSAIPGQGGEKLFF. The CDR3 nucleotides read TGTGCCAGCAGTGCAATACCGGGACAGGGTGGTGAAAAACTGTTTTTT. V and J are TRBV28 and TRBJ1-4; 9 bases are shared with TRBD1. From germline, CDR1 is MDHEN and CDR2 SYDVKM. The CDR3 has 16 amino acids. V lost 5 bases and J lost 7; bases outside the gene matches: 11.

This sequence joins TRBV6-6 and TRBJ2-7, with D possibly called TRBD1 or TRBD2 (5 bases each). In germline, CDR1 is MNHNY, CDR2 SVGAGI (reference sequence). Trimming pared 0 bases from V and 4 bases from J, leaving 16 bases between. The CDR3 totals 16 residues. The CDR3 region has the DNA TGTGCCAGCAGTTACTCGAATGCAGGGAGTGCTTACGAGCAGTACTTC. Protein: CASSYSNAGSAYEQYF.

This chain links TRBV30 with TRBJ1-4; weak D call: TRBD1 (6 bases). Germline loops: CDR1 GTSNPN, CDR2 SVGIG (reference sequence). V was cut by 1 base and J by 4 bases, with 10 bases left in between. The CDR3 totals 14 residues. CDR3 coding DNA: TGTGCCTGGAGTGGGACAGCCTTTAATGAAAAACTGTTTTTT. This gives the protein CAWSGTAFNEKLFF.

The V and J genes are TRBV28 and TRBJ1-1; TRBD1 might be the D (5 bases). Trimming stripped 3 bases from V and 1 base from J, with 15 bases between. The CDR3 consists of 16 residues. The germline CDR1 and CDR2 sequences are MDHEN and SYDVKM. The CDR3 sequence is CASSLEGVLRNTEAFF. CDR3 bases: TGTGCCAGCAGTTTGGAAGGGGTCTTACGGAACACTGAAGCTTTCTTT.

The chain recombines TRBV18 with TRBJ2-7; perhaps D is TRBD1 or TRBD2 (6 bases each). The CDR3 length is 14 residues. The V and J ends lost 4 bases and 2 bases respectively, with 12 bases between them. The V gene's germline CDR1 is KGHSH and CDR2 LQKENI. The CDR3 spells CASSRTAGPYEQYF. DNA of the CDR3: TGTGCCAGCTCACGGACAGCGGGCCCCTACGAGCAGTACTTC. The variable domain in full, completed from reference TRBV18 and TRBJ2-7, reads NAGVMQNPRHLVRRRGQEARLRCSPMKGHSHVYWYRQLPEEGLKFMVYLQKENIIDESGMPKERFSAEFPKEGPSILRIQQVVRGDSAAYFCASSRTAGPYEQYFGPGTRLTVT.

The rearrangement uses TRBV5-1 and TRBJ2-3; the match to TRBD2 covers 7 bases. CDR3 size: 17 residues. The junction had 7 bases not matched to a gene; V was cut back by 0 bases and J by 0 bases. Germline CDR1 SGHRS, CDR2 YFSETQ. Written as DNA, the CDR3 is TGCGCCAGCAGCTTGGACCCGCGGCGGGGGAGCACAGATACGCAGTATTTT. This gives the protein CASSLDPRRGSTDTQYF.

The chain employs TRBV5-1 and TRBJ1-2, with a weak D call TRBD1 (5 bases). Trimming took 9 bases from V and 0 from J, leaving 12 bases between them. The CDR3 has 13 residues. Germline CDR1 SGHRS, CDR2 YFSETQ. The CDR3 nucleotides read TGCGCCACCAAGACAGATACTAACTATGGCTACACCTTC. It codes for CATKTDTNYGYTF.

The chain employs TRBV30 and TRBJ2-5, with 8 positions matching TRBD2. With 1 base clipped from V and 12 bases from J, the junction kept 13 bases outside the gene matches. The V gene's germline CDR1 is GTSNPN and CDR2 SVGIG (reference sequence). CDR3 length: 14 amino acids. CDR3 amino acids: CAWSAGGGSSFKYF. The CDR3 nucleotides are TGTGCCTGGAGTGCGGGAGGGGGGTCCTCCTTTAAGTACTTC.

This chain's CDR3 is CASSLNRQGRSYEQYF. CDR3 DNA: TGTGCCAGCAGCTTAAATAGACAGGGACGCTCCTACGAGCAGTACTTC. V is TRBV5-6 and J is TRBJ2-7; 7 bases agree with TRBD1. This CDR3 is built from 16 residues. V lost 2 bases, J lost 0 bases, and 8 bases stayed unmatched. The germline CDR1 and CDR2 sequences are SGHDT and YYEEEE.

The rearrangement joins TRBV4-3 to TRBJ2-5; no reliable D call. The ends were cut back, 0 bases at V and 7 bases at J, with 9 bases in the middle. Germline V gene lookup returns CDR1 LGHNA and CDR2 YSLEER. The CDR3 has 13 residues. CDR3 sequence (DNA): TGCGCCAGCAGCCAAGATCAAACTTCGACCCAGTACTTC. Its protein product is CASSQDQTSTQYF.

The chain employs TRBV6-5 and TRBJ2-7; D unclear. V shed 6 bases and J shed 3 bases, with 12 bases lying between them. From germline, CDR1 is MNHEY and CDR2 SVGAGI. This CDR3 comprises 13 residues. The CDR3 nucleotides are TGTGCCAGCAGCCCTAGTGGTTACTACGAGCAGTACTTC. Translated, it gives CASSPSGYYEQYF.

This chain joins TRBV15 and TRBJ2-3; D is undetermined. The V and J ends lost 0 bases and 4 bases respectively, with 2 bases between them. The CDR3 sequence is 12 residues long. Germline assignment: CDR1 LNHNV and CDR2 YYDKDF (reference sequence). This chain's CDR3 is CATSREADTQYF. Written as DNA, the CDR3 is TGTGCCACCAGCAGAGAGGCAGATACGCAGTATTTT.

V and J are TRBV5-4 and TRBJ2-3, with 8 bases lining up with TRBD2. The CDR3 extends over 16 amino acids. Trimming cost V 4 bases and J 0 bases; bases outside gene matches: 7. Germline V gives CDR1 SGHNT, CDR2 YYREEE (reference sequence). CDR3 bases: TGTGCCAGCAGCCTCTCGGGGGGGGCGAGCACAGATACGCAGTATTTT. Its protein is CASSLSGGASTDTQYF.